This T cell receptor (beta chain) comes out of a study of T cells in Graves' hyperthyroidism and ophthalmopathy. Using RNA transcripts as the source, TCR beta CDR3 regions were amplified. TCR CDR3 underwent first-round RT-PCR with the HTBI primer set. Each CDR3 protein gets one entry after TCRdb re-called the multiplex PCR reads with MiXCR. The sample yields 370,000 or so distinct CDR3 sequences, approximately 14% seen once. In the case of this clonotype: Its antigen is as yet unknown.

Based on clinical symptoms, serum thyroxine and TRAb, thyroid ultrasound and orbital computed tomography, diagnoses were reached. V lost 3 bases to trimming and J lost 3 bases, with 12 bases between them. Germline-derived CDR1 and CDR2 are MGHRA and YSYEKL. This CDR3 has 14 residues. General study findings and limits: A median about 6 months before onset, the model predicted ophthalmopathy.

This TCR was sampled from a woman in her late teens or twenties with Graves' hyperthyroidism that later progressed to Graves' ophthalmopathy. The gene calls are TRBV4-1 and TRBJ2-7; D is perhaps TRBD1 (6 bases). The sample comprised blood. Written as DNA, the CDR3 is TGCGCCAGCAGCCACGAAGGGGGTGGCTACGAGCAGTACTTC. Its protein product is CASSHEGGGYEQYF.